This T cell receptor (beta chain) was captured in a study of neurological immune-mediated disorders. Overall study findings and caveats: Private repertoires in all groups were suggested by the absence of shared CDR3 amino acid sequences among expanded clones across subjects. In HTLV-1-associated myelopathy, TCR clonal expansion was greatest, and in multiple sclerosis it was least, below healthy controls.

CDR3 length: 15 residues. The germline V gene has CDR1 SQVTM and CDR2 ANQGSEA. Unmatched junction bases numbered 10, after V lost 2 bases and J lost 7 bases. Time point defined: longitudinal time-point 1 (baseline). It was blood bank volunteers in Maryland, USA who made up the healthy controls. MiXCR, applied by TCRdb to the 5' RACE reads, yields one record per CDR3 protein. The data contain around 69,000 distinct CDR3 sequences, about 9.4% of them singletons. Remarks on this clonotype: Its cognate antigen is unknown.

V usage is TRBV29-1 and J usage is TRBJ2-2; 7 bases align to TRBD2. The receptor's source is a man younger than 45 in good health. The sample consisted of PBMCs. Here the CDR3 reads CSVESSWGGGGELFF. Here the CDR3 DNA reads TGCAGCGTTGAATCTTCCTGGGGGGGTGGCGGGGAGCTGTTTTTT.